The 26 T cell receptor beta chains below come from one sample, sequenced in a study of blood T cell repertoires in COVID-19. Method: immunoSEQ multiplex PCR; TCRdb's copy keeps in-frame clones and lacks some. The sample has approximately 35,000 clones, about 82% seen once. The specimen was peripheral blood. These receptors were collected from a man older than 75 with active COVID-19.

The CDR3 spells CASSQDRGLYGYTF. CDR3 nucleotides: TGTGCCAGCAGTCAGGACAGGGGACTATATGGCTACACCTTC. The chain has TRBV6-5 and TRBJ1-2; 9 bases map to TRBD1. The CDR3 is 14 residues long. J was trimmed by 5 bases and V by 5 bases; bases with no gene match: 6. The germline V gene has CDR1 MNHEY and CDR2 SVGAGI.

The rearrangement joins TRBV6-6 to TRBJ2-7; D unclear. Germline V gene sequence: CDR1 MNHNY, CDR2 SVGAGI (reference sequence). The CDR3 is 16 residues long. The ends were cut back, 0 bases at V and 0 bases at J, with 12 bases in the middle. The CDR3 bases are TGTGCCAGCAGTTACTCGTATAGGAGCAGCTCCTACGAGCAGTACTTC. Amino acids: CASSYSYRSSSYEQYF.

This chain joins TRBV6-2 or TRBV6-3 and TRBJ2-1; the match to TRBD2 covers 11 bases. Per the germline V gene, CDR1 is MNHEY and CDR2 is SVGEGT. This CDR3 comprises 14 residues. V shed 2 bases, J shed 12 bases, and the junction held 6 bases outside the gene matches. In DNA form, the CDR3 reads TGTGCCAGCAGTTACCTTAGCGGGGGGGCCGGGCAGTTCTTC. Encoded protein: CASSYLSGGAGQFF.

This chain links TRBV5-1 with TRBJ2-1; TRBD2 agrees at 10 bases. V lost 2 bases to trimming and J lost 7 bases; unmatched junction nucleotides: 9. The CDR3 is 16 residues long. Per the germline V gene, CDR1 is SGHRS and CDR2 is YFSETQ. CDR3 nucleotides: TGCGCCAGCAGCTTCTTTAGCGGGGGGATCCGAAATGAGCAGTTCTTC. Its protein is CASSFFSGGIRNEQFF.

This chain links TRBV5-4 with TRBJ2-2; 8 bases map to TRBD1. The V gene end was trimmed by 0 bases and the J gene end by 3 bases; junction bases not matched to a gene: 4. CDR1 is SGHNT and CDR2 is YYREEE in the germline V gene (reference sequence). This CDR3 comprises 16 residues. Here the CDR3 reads CASSLGGTGHTGELFF. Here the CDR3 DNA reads TGTGCCAGCAGCTTGGGCGGGACAGGACACACCGGGGAGCTGTTTTTT.

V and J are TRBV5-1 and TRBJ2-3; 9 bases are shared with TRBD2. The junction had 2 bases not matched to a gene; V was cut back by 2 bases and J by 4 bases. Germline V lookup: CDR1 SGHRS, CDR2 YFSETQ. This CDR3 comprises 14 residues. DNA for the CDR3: TGCGCCAGCAGCTTTTCTAGCGGGGCAGATACGCAGTATTTT. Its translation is CASSFSSGADTQYF.

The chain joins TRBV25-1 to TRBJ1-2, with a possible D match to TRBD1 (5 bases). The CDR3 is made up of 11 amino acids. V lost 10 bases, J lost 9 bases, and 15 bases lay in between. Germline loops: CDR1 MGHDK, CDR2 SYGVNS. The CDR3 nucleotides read TGTGCCACCAATACAGGTATACGCTACACCTTC. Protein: CATNTGIRYTF.

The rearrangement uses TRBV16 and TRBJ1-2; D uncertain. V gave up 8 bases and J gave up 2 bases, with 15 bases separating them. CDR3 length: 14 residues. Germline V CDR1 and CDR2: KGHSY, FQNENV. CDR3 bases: TGTGCCAGCCTAAAGATCGGGAGGAACTATGGCTACACCTTC. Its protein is CASLKIGRNYGYTF. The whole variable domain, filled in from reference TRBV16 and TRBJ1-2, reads GEEVAQTPKHLVRGEGQKAKLYCAPIKGHSYVFWYQQVLKNEFKFLISFQNENVFDETGMPKERFSAKCLPNSPCSLEIQATKLEDSAVYFCASLKIGRNYGYTFGSGTRLTVV.

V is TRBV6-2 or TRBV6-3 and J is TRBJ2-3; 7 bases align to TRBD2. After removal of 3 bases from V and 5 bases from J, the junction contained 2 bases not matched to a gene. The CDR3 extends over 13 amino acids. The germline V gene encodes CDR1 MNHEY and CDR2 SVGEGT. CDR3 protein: CASSYQRGDTQYF. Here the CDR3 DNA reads TGTGCCAGCAGTTATCAGCGGGGAGATACGCAGTATTTT.

Written as DNA, the CDR3 is TGTGCCAGCTCCATCGGGGACTCGCGTACGCAGTATTTT. This gives the protein CASSIGDSRTQYF. This chain uses TRBV18 with TRBJ2-3; D is possibly TRBD2 (6 bases). The V gene's germline CDR1 is KGHSH and CDR2 LQKENI. The CDR3 spans 13 residues. Trimming shortened V by 6 bases and J by 8 bases, and 15 bases separated the two germline ends.

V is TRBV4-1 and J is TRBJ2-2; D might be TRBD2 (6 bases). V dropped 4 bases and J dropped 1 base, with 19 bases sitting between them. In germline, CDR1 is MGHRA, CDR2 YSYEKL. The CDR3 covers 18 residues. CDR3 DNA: TGCGCCAGCAGCCTAATACCCCGGGACTTCGAGAACACCGGGGAGCTGTTTTTT. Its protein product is CASSLIPRDFENTGELFF.

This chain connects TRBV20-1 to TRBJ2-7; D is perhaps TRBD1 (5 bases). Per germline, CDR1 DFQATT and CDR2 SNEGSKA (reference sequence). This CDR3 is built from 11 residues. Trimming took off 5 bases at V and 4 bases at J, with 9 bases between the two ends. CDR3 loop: CSALQGYEQYF. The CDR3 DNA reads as TGCAGTGCTCTCCAGGGTTACGAGCAGTACTTC.

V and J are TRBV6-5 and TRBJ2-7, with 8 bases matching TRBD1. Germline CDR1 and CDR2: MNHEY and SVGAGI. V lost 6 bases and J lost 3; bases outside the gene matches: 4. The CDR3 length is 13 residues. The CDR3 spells CASSAGQDYEQYF. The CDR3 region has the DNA TGTGCCAGCAGCGCGGGACAGGACTACGAGCAGTACTTC.

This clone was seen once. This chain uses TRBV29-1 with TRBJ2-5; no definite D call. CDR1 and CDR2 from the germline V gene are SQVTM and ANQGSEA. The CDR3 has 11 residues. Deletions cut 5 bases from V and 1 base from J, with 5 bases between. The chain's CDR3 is CSVSSQETQYF. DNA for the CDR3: TGCAGCGTTTCATCCCAAGAGACCCAGTACTTC.

CDR3 amino acids: CASSLMGSNYGYTF. In DNA form, the CDR3 reads TGTGCCAGCAGCTTAATGGGCTCTAACTATGGCTACACCTTC. The chain joins TRBV7-2 to TRBJ1-2; D remains unclear. Germline V gene data show CDR1 as SGHTA and CDR2 as FQGNSA. V was trimmed by 2 bases and J by 0 bases, leaving 7 bases between them. The CDR3 runs 14 residues.

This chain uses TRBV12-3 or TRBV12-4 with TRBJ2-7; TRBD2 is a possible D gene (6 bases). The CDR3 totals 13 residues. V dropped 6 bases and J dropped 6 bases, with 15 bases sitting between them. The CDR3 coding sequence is TGTGCCAGCAGGTCTGCGGGAATAGGCGAGCAGTACTTC. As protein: CASRSAGIGEQYF.

CDR3 sequence reads: CARSLSGTGNTGELFF. For the CDR3, the DNA is TGTGCCAGAAGCCTCTCCGGGACAGGTAACACCGGGGAGCTGTTTTTT. The chain recombines TRBV5-3 with TRBJ2-2, with TRBD1 matching 8 bases. TRBV5-3 is an ORF, with its function uncertain. This CDR3 comprises 16 residues. Trimming at V came to 4 bases and at J to 2 bases, leaving 7 bases not matched to a gene.

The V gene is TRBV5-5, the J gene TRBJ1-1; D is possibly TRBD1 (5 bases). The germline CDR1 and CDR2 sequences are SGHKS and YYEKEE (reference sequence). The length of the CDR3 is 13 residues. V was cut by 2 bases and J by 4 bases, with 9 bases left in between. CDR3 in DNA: TGTGCCAGCAGCTTTGGAAGGGGCACTGAAGCTTTCTTT. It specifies CASSFGRGTEAFF.

The chain's CDR3 is CASSQGPYEQYF. CDR3 coding DNA: TGTGCCAGCAGCCAAGGGCCCTACGAGCAGTACTTC. This sequence joins TRBV3-1 (or the pseudogene TRBV3-2) and TRBJ2-7, with no clear D. Trimming cost V 1 base and J 2 bases, with 3 bases left between them. This CDR3 contains 12 residues. Germline V lookup: CDR1 LGHDT, CDR2 YNNKEL (reference sequence).

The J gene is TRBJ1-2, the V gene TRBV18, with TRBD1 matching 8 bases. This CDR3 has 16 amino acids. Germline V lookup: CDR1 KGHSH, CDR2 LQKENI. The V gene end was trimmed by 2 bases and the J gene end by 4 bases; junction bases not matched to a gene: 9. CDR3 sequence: CASSPASYGQGYGYTF. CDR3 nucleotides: TGTGCCAGCTCACCAGCTTCTTACGGACAGGGCTATGGCTACACCTTC.

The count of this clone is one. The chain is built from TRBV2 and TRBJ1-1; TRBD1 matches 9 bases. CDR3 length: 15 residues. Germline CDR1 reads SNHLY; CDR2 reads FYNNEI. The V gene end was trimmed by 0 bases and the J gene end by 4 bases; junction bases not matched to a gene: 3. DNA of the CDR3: TGTGCCAGCAGTGAAGCGGGACAGGGTATCACTGAAGCTTTCTTT. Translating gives CASSEAGQGITEAFF.

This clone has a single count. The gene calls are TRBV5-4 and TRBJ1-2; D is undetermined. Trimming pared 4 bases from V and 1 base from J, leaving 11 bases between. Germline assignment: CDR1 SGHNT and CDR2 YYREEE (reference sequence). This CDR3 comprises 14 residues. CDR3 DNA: TGTGCCAGCAGCGGAGGGTCGTTTAACTATGGCTACACCTTC. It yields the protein CASSGGSFNYGYTF. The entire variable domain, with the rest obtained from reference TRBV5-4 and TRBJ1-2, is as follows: ETGVTQSPTHLIKTRGQQVTLRCSSQSGHNTVSWYQQALGQGPQFIFQYYREEENGRGNFPPRFSGLQFPNYSSELNVNALELDDSALYLCASSGGSFNYGYTFGSGTRLTVV.

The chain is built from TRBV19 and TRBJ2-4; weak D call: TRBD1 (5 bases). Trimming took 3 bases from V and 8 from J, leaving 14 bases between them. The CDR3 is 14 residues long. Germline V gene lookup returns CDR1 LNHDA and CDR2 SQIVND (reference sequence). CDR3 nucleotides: TGTGCCAGTAGTATGTCAGGCCAAGGGGACATTCAGTACTTC. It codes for CASSMSGQGDIQYF.

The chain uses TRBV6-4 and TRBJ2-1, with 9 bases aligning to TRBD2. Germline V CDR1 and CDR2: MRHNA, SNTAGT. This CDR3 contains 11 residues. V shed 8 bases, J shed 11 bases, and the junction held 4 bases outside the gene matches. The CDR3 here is CASSAGGQQFF. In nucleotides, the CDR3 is TGTGCCAGCTCGGCGGGGGGGCAGCAGTTCTTC.

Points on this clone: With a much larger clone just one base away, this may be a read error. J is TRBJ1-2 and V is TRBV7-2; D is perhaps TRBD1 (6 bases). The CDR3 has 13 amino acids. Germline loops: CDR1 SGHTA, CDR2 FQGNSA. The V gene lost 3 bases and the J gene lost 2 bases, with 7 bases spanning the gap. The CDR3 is CASSLGQNYGYTF. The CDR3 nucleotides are TGTGCCAGCAGCTTGGGACAAAACTATGGCTACACCTTC.

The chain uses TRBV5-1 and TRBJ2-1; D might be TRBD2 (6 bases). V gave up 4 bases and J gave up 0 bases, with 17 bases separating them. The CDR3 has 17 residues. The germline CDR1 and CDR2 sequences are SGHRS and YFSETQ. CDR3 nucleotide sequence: TGCGCCAGCAGCCTTCGGACTATCTCGAGCTCCTACAATGAGCAGTTCTTC. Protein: CASSLRTISSSYNEQFF.